Below, 3 T cell receptor beta chains from the same sample are listed, as sequenced in a study of Ad26.COV2.S vaccination and SARS-CoV-2 variants. TCRdb's copy holds only in-frame clones and misses some; the assay was immunoSEQ multiplex PCR. The table includes about 370,000 clones, about 88% detected once. Treatment: around 19 received Ad26.COV2.S at low or high dose, single or two shots; 5 received placebo; per-sample allocation not given. Specimens were obtained on day 63 following the first vaccine or placebo injection. Sequences were derived from peripheral blood, sampled in a trial of Ad26.COV2.S vaccine versus placebo. Every receptor here comes from a person aged 18-65 years who received the Ad26.COV2.S COVID-19 vaccine or a placebo.

This chain connects TRBV27 to TRBJ1-5, with TRBD1 as a possible D gene (6 bases). Germline-derived CDR1 and CDR2 are MNHEY and SMNVEV (reference sequence). Trimming took off 3 bases at V and 7 bases at J, with 10 bases between the two ends. The CDR3 covers 13 residues. The DNA for the CDR3 is TGTGCCAGCAGTTTCATCAGGGGCCAGCCCCAGCATTTT. Residues: CASSFIRGQPQHF.

This clone has more than one count but fewer than ten. The genes are TRBV4-1 and TRBJ1-6; D not certain. The V end was cut by 1 base, the J end by 4 bases, with 17 bases between. CDR3 length: 18 residues. CDR1 is MGHRA, CDR2 YSYEKL, per germline. The CDR3, as DNA: TGCGCCAGCAGCCAAGCTCCCCGGACCCTTCAGTATAATTCACCCCTCCACTTT. Translated, it gives CASSQAPRTLQYNSPLHF.

This clone was detected a few times. V and J are TRBV6-6 and TRBJ2-7, with D unresolved. Deletions cut 5 bases from V and 6 bases from J, with 17 bases between. The V gene's germline CDR1 is MNHNY and CDR2 SVGAGI (reference sequence). CDR3 length: 14 amino acids. CDR3 loop: CASSLDHTTGEQYF. For the CDR3, the DNA is TGTGCCAGCAGTCTCGACCACACTACCGGCGAGCAGTACTTC.